This T cell receptor beta chain was found in a study of blood T cell repertoires in COVID-19. About the study: The cDNA or gDNA used as material had been derived from T cells, B-cell-depleted T cells, or PBMCs.

Libraries were prepared by immunoSEQ multiplex PCR; TCRdb keeps only in-frame clonotypes and omits some of them. The data show about 310,000 clones, with 90% seen just once and roughly 1% held by the top ten. The CDR3 is made up of 14 amino acids. V lost 5 bases to trimming and J lost 0 bases; unmatched junction nucleotides: 2. Germline CDR1 is MGHDK and CDR2 is SYGVNS. The sequence came from a woman between 40 and 50 years old with COVID-19, enrolled during active disease. The chain links TRBV25-1 to TRBJ2-7; 9 nucleotides align to TRBD1. The sample was peripheral blood. This CDR3 reads CASSRDRVSYEQYF. The CDR3 DNA follows: TGTGCCAGCAGTAGGGACAGGGTCTCCTACGAGCAGTACTTC.